This T cell receptor (beta chain) was sequenced during a study of cytomegalovirus exposure and HLA in healthy donors. In the PCR, 60 Vbeta and 13 Jbeta primers were used. Repertoires were generated with immunoSEQ multiplex PCR, while TCRdb's copy carries only in-frame clones and drops some. Among around 99,000 clones listed, approximately 79% were seen once. Worth noting for this clone: What it recognizes is unknown.

Between the trimmed V and J ends, which lost 7 bases and 4 bases, there was a span of 11 bases. CDR3 size: 13 residues. Germline V gene lookup returns CDR1 SGHRS and CDR2 YFSETQ. Findings and limits, study-wide: Associated with cytomegalovirus, according to the listing, were 150 to 200 TCR beta chains.

The sequence was collected from a woman in her forties in good health and CMV-seropositive. The chain is built from TRBV5-1 and TRBJ2-2, with TRBD2 as a possible D gene (6 bases). The material sequenced was PBMCs. DNA for the CDR3: TGCGCCAGCCGGAGGGGAAGCACCGGGGAGCTGTTTTTT. It encodes CASRRGSTGELFF.